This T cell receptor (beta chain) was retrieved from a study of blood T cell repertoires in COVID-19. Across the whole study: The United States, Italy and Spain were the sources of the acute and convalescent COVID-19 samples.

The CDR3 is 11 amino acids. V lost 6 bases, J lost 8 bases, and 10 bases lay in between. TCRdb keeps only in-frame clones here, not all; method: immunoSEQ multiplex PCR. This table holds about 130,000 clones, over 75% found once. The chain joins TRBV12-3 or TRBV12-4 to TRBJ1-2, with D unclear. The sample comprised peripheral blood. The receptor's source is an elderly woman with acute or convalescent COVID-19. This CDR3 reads CASSPVQGYTF. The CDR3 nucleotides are TGTGCCAGCAGCCCCGTTCAGGGCTACACCTTC.